These 2 T cell receptor beta chains share one sample of origin, sequenced in a study of cytomegalovirus exposure and HLA in healthy donors. Use of 60 Vbeta and 13 Jbeta primers characterized the PCR. The method was immunoSEQ multiplex PCR; TCRdb's version includes in-frame clones alone and lacks a portion of them. Seen here are nearly 300,000 clones, roughly 89% observed once, and the top ten hold 3.5% to 4%. Sequencing was carried out using PBMCs. These receptors were taken from a man aged 40-55 years in good health and CMV-seropositive.

This clone was observed a few times. V usage is TRBV6-5 and J usage is TRBJ1-2; no reliable D call. Germline assignment: CDR1 MNHEY and CDR2 SVGAGI. This CDR3 is 12 amino acids long. V was trimmed by 6 bases and J by 7 bases, leaving 12 bases between them. The CDR3 loop is CASRRGGFGYTF. The CDR3 nucleotides are TGTGCCAGCAGGCGTGGCGGCTTTGGCTACACCTTC.

The chain combines TRBV6-6 with TRBJ2-7; 10 bases agree with TRBD2. CDR3 length: 15 amino acids. Germline CDR1 reads MNHNY; CDR2 reads SVGAGI (reference sequence). Trimming cost V 7 bases and J 2 bases; bases outside gene matches: 8. For the CDR3, the DNA is TGTGCCAGCAAGGTCGGGACTAGCGAAGCCTACGAGCAGTACTTC. Residues: CASKVGTSEAYEQYF.